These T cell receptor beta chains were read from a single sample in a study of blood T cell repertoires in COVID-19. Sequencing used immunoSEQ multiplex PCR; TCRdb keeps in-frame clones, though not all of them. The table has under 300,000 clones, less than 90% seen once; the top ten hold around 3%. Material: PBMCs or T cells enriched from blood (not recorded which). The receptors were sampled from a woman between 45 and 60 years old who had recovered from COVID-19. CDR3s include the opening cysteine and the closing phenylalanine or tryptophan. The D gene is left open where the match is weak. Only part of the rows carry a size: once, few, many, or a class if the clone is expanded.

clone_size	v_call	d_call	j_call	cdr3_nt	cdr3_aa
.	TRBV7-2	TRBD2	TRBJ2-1	TGTGCCAGCGTCCTAGCGGGAAGCTCCTACAATGAGCAGTTCTTC	CASVLAGSSYNEQFF
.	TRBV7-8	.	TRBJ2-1	TGTGCCAGCAGCTTAGCGCCGGCGGATTCCTACAATGAGCAGTTCTTC	CASSLAPADSYNEQFF
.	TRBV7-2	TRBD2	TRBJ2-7	TGTGCCAGCAGCTTAGCGGGGACTAATGTAGCCGAGCAGTACTTC	CASSLAGTNVAEQYF
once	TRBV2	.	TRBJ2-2	TGTGCCAGCACCGGGGGAAAGGGTACCGGGGAGCTGTTTTTT	CASTGGKGTGELFF
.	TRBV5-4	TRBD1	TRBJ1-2	TGTGCCAGCAGCTCGACAGGGTCTAACTATGGCTACACCTTC	CASSSTGSNYGYTF
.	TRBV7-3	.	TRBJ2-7	TGTGCCAGCAGCTCGGATGCCAACAGGATTAAATTTTTCTACGAGCAGTACTTC	CASSSDANRIKFFYEQYF
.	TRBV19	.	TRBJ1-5	TGTGCCAGTAGTATAGCGGGATCCAATCCAGCCCAGCATTTT	CASSIAGSNPAQHF
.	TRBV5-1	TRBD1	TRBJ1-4	TGCGCCAGCAGCGCCGGGACAGTTGAAAAACTGTTTTTT	CASSAGTVEKLFF
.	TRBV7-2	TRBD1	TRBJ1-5	TGTGCCAGCAGCGCCGTGACAGGGGTCAATCAGCCCCAGCATTTT	CASSAVTGVNQPQHF
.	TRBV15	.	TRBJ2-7	TGTGCCACCAGCAGAGATAGGGGACTTACCTACGAGCAGTACTTC	CATSRDRGLTYEQYF
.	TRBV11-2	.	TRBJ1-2	TGTGCCAGCAGCTTGGCAGGGGAAGACTATGGCTACACCTTC	CASSLAGEDYGYTF
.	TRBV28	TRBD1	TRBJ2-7	TGTGCCAGCAGTTGGCCAGGGACAGGGGGCTACGAGCAGTACTTC	CASSWPGTGGYEQYF
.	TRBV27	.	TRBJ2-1	TGTGCCAGCAGTTTGGACAATTCGGATCTCGATGAGCAGTTCTTC	CASSLDNSDLDEQFF
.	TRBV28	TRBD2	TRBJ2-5	TGTGCCAGCAGCCCGGGGGGGGGTTACCAAGAGACCCAGTACTTC	CASSPGGGYQETQYF
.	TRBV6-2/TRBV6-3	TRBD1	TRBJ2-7	TGTGCCAGCAGTTACCCAGGGGGCTCCTACGAGCAGTACTTC	CASSYPGGSYEQYF
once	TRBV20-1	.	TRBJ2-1	TGCAGTGCTAGTCCTCTCGGGGGAGCTTCCAATGAGCAGTTCTTC	CSASPLGGASNEQFF
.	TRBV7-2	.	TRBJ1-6	TGTGCCAGCAGCCTCTCGCCAGGGAACAATTCACCCCTCCACTTT	CASSLSPGNNSPLHF
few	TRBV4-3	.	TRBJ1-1	TGCGCCAGCAGCCAAGATGGACAGCGTAACACTGAAGCTTTCTTT	CASSQDGQRNTEAFF
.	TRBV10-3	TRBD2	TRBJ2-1	TGTGCCATTCGGGGGGTCGCGGGAGGGCCGAACAATGAGCAGTTCTTC	CAIRGVAGGPNNEQFF
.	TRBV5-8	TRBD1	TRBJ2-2	TGTGCCAGCAGCCGTGGACAGGGGACCGGGGAGCTGTTTTTT	CASSRGQGTGELFF
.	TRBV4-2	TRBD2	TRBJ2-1	TGTGCCAGCAGCCAAGATGGGGGGACTAGCGGATCCTACAATGAGCAGTTCTTC	CASSQDGGTSGSYNEQFF
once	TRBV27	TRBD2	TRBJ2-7	TGTGCCACCGGAGCGGGAGCCGTCGAGCAGTACTTC	CATGAGAVEQYF
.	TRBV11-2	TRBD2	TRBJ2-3	TGTGCCAGCAGCTTAGCTAGCGGGAGGCCGCAGTCCCGGCATACGCAGTATTTT	CASSLASGRPQSRHTQYF
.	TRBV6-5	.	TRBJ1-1	TGTGCCAGCACCGCTTCGGGGGGGACTGAAGCTTTCTTT	CASTASGGTEAFF
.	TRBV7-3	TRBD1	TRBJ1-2	TGTGCCAGCAGCTTCAACCGTCAGGGGGCGAAAACCTTC	CASSFNRQGAKTF
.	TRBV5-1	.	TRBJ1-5	TGCGCCAGCAGTAGTATGGGGGGGAATCAGCCCCAGCATTTT	CASSSMGGNQPQHF
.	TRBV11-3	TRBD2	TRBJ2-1	TGTGCCAGCAGCTTAGAGGGCGGGAGTAGGGATGAGCAGTTCTTC	CASSLEGGSRDEQFF
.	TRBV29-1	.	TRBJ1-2	TGCAGCGTTGCCGACAGAAACTATGGCTACACCTTC	CSVADRNYGYTF
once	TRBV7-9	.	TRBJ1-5	TGTGCCAGCAGCCGAGGCGACAGTAGCAATCAGCCCCAGCATTTT	CASSRGDSSNQPQHF
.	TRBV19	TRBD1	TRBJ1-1	TGTGCCAGTAGTATGTCAGGGGGCGCGGTCTCCCTGAACACTGAAGCTTTCTTT	CASSMSGGAVSLNTEAFF
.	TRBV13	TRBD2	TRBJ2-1	TGTGCCAGCAGCTTAGGGAGCGGGAGAGTTGATGAGCAGTTCTTC	CASSLGSGRVDEQFF
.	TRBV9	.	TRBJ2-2	TGTGCCAGCAGCGCCACTAGTACCGGGGAGCTGTTTTTT	CASSATSTGELFF
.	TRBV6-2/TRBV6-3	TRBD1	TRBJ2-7	TGTGCCAGCAGTCGGACAGGGGGACTCTACGAGCAGTACTTC	CASSRTGGLYEQYF
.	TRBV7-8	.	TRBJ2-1	TGTGCCAGCAGCCCCAGCGGGCGGGCGATCAGCTCCTACAATGAGCAGTTCTTC	CASSPSGRAISSYNEQFF
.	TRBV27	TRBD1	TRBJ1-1	TGTGCCAGCAGGGACACAGGGGAAGGCACTGAAGCTTTCTTT	CASRDTGEGTEAFF
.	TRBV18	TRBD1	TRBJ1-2	TGTGCCAGCTCACGTACACAGGGGGAGTACTATGGCTACACCTTC	CASSRTQGEYYGYTF
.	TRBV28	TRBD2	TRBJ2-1	TGTGCCAGCAGTTTCTTAGCGGGAGGCTCCTACAATGAGCAGTTCTTC	CASSFLAGGSYNEQFF
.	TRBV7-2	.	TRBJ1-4	TGTGCCAGCAGCCCCGATAGACAGACCGCCAATGAAAAACTGTTTTTT	CASSPDRQTANEKLFF
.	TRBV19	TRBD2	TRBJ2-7	TGTGCCAGTAGTCCTAGCGGGAGAGGGTCCTACGAGCAGTACTTC	CASSPSGRGSYEQYF
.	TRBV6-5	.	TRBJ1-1	TGTGCCAGCAGTATAGGGACACCGAACACTGAAGCTTTCTTT	CASSIGTPNTEAFF
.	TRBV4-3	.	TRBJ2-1	TGCGCCAGCAGCCAAGAGAGGAGCTTCGATGAGCAGTTCTTC	CASSQERSFDEQFF
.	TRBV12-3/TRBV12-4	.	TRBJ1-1	TGTGCCAGCGCTTCACGGGAGGCGGTTGAAGCTTTCTTT	CASASREAVEAFF
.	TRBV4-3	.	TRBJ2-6	TGCGCCAGCAGCCAAGCCACCCTGGCCTCTGGGGCCAACGTCCTGACTTTC	CASSQATLASGANVLTF
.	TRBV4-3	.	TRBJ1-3	TGCGCCAGCAGCCAAGATCGCAGGGGATTTGGAAACACCATATATTTT	CASSQDRRGFGNTIYF
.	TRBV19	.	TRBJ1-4	TGTGCCAGTACGGGGAGGGCGGCTGAAAAACTGTTTTTT	CASTGRAAEKLFF
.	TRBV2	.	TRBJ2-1	TGTGCCAGCAGCGGGACACCTTTCGATGAGCAGTTCTTC	CASSGTPFDEQFF
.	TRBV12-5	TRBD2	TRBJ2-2	TGTGCTAGTGGTTTTATGGCGGGAGTTGGAGGGGAGCTGTTTTTT	CASGFMAGVGGELFF
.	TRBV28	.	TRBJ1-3	TGTGCCAGCAGTCCACCCCAGGGTGGCTCTGGAAACACCATATATTTT	CASSPPQGGSGNTIYF
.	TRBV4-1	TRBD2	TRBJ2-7	TGCGCCAGCAGCCAACAGCCGGGACTAGCGAACGGGGAGCAGTACTTC	CASSQQPGLANGEQYF
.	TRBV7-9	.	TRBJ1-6	TGTGCCAGCAGCTTCGGACAAGTTAATTCACCCCTCCACTTT	CASSFGQVNSPLHF
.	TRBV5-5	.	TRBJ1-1	TGTGCCAGCAGCCAAAATTACAGGGAGAACACTGAAGCTTTCTTT	CASSQNYRENTEAFF
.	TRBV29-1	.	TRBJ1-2	TGCAGCGCATGGGAGAGGGGGGGCTATGGCTACACCTTC	CSAWERGGYGYTF
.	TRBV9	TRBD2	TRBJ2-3	TGTGCCAGCAGCCCAGCGGGAGTAGCAGATACGCAGTATTTT	CASSPAGVADTQYF
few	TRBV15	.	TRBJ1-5	TGTGCCACCAGCAGAGTTCGAGGGTCAGGTCAGCCCCAGCATTTT	CATSRVRGSGQPQHF